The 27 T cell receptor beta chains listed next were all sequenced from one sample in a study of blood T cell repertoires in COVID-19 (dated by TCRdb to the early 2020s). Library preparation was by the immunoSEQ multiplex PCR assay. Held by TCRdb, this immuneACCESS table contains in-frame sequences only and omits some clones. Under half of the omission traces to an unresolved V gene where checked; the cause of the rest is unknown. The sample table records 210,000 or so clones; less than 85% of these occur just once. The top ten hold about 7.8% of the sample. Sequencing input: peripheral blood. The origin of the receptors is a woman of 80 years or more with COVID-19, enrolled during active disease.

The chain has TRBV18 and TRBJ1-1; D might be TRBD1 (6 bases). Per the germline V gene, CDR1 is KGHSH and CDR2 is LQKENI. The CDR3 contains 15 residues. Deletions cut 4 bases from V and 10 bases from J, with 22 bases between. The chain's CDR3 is CASSLGANMGMRAFF. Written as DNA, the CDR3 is TGTGCCAGCTCACTGGGGGCAAATATGGGGATGCGAGCTTTCTTT.

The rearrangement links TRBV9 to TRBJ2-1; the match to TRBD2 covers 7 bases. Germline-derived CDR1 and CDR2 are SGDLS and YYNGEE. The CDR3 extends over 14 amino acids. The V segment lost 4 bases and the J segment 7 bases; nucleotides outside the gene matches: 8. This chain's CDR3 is CASSPSGAGNEQFF. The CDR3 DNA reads TGTGCCAGCAGCCCCTCCGGAGCGGGAAATGAGCAGTTCTTC.

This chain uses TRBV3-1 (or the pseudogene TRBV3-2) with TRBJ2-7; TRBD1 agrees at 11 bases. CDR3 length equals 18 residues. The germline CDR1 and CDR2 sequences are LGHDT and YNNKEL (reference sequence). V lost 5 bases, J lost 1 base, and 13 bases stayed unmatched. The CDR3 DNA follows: TGTGCCAGCAGCGACGCCCCACCGGGACAGGGGGTATCCTACGAGCAGTACTTC. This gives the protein CASSDAPPGQGVSYEQYF.

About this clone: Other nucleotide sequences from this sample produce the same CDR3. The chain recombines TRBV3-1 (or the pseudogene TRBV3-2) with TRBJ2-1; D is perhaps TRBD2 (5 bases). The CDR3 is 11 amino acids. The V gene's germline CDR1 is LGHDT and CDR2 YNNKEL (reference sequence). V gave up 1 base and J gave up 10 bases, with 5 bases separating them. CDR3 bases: TGTGCCAGCAGCCAAGGCGGGGAGCAGTTCTTC. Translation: CASSQGGEQFF.

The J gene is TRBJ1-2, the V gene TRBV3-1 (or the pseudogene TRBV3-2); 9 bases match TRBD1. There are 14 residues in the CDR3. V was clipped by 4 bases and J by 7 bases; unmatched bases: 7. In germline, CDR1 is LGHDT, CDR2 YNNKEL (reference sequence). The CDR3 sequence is CASSPSGQGPGYTF. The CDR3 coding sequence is TGTGCCAGCAGCCCCTCGGGACAGGGTCCTGGCTACACCTTC.

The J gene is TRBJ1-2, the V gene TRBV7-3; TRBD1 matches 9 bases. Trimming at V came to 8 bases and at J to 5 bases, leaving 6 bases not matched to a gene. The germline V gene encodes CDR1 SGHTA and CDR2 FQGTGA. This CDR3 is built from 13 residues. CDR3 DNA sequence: TGTGCCAGCGGTCCCGGGACAGGGTATGGCTACACCTTC. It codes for CASGPGTGYGYTF.

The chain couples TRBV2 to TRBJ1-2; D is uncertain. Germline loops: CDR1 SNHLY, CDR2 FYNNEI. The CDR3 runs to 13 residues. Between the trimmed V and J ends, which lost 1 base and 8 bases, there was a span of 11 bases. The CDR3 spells CASSEEETRGYTF. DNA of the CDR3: TGTGCCAGCAGTGAAGAAGAGACACGGGGCTACACCTTC.

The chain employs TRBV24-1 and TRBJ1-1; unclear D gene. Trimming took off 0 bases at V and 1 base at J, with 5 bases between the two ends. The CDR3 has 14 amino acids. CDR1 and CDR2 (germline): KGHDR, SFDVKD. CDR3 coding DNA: TGTGCCACCAGTGATTTGGGCGGGAACACTGAAGCTTTCTTT. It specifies CATSDLGGNTEAFF.

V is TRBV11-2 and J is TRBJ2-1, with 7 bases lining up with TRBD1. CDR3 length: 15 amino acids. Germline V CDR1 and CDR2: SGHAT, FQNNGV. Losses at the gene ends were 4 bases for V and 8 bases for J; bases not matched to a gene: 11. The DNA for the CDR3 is TGTGCCAGCAGCTCTCGAGAGGGGGCGACCGATGAGCAGTTCTTC. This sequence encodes CASSSREGATDEQFF.

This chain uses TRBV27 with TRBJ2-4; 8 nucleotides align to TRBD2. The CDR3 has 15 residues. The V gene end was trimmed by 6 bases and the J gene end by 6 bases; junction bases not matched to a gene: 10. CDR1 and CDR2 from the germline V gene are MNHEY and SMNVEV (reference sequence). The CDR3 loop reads CASSSSGGGRNIQYF. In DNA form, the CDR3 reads TGTGCCAGCAGCTCTTCGGGCGGGGGGCGAAACATTCAGTACTTC.

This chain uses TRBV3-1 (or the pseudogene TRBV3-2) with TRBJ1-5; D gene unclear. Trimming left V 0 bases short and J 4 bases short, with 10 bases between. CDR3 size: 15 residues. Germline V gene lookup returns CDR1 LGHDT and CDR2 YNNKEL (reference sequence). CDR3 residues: CASSQDGPRNQPQHF. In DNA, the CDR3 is TGTGCCAGCAGCCAAGATGGGCCCAGGAATCAGCCCCAGCATTTT.

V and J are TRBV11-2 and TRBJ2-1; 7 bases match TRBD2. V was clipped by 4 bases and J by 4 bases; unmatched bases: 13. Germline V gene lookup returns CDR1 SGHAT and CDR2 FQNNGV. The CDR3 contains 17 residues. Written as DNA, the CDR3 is TGTGCCAGCAGCTCGACTACCGGGACTACGCTTTACAATGAGCAGTTCTTC. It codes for CASSSTTGTTLYNEQFF.

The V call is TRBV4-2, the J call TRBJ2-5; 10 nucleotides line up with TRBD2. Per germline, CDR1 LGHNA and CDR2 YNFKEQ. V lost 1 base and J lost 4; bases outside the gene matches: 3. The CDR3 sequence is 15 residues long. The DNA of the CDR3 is TGTGCCAGCAGCCAAGGGGCTAGCGGGAGAGAGACCCAGTACTTC. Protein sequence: CASSQGASGRETQYF.

In DNA, the CDR3 is TGTGCCAGCAGCCCGCCGGGGGAGGGCGATTCACCCCTCCACTTT. It translates to CASSPPGEGDSPLHF. The J gene is TRBJ1-6, the V gene TRBV28, with a tentative D call TRBD1 (5 bases). Trimming took 6 bases from V and 8 from J, leaving 17 bases between them. Germline V gives CDR1 MDHEN, CDR2 SYDVKM. The CDR3 spans 15 residues.

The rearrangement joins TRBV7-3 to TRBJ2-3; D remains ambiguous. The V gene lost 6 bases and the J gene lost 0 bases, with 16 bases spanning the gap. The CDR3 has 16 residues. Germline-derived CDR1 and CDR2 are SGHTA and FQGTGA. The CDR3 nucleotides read TGTGCCAGCAGTCTCTCCGCGGATCCTAGCACAGATACGCAGTATTTT. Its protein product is CASSLSADPSTDTQYF.

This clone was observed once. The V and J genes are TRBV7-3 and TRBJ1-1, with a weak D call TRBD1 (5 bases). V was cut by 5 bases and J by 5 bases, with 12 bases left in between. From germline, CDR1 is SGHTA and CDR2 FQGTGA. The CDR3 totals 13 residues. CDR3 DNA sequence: TGTGCCAGCAGCCCATGGGGGAGGACTGAAGCTTTCTTT. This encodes CASSPWGRTEAFF.

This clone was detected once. The CDR3 protein is CASSNRVDYGYTF. In DNA form, the CDR3 reads TGTGCCAGCAGCAACAGGGTAGACTATGGCTACACCTTC. The V gene is TRBV4-2, the J gene TRBJ1-2; possible D gene TRBD1, 6 bases. Germline V lookup: CDR1 LGHNA, CDR2 YNFKEQ. The CDR3 sequence is 13 residues long. Deletions cut 5 bases from V and 3 bases from J, with 10 bases between.

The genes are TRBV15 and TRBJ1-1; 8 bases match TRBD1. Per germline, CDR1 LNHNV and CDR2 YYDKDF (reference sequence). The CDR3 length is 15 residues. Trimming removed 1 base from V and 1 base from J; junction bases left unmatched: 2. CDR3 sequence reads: CATSRGGTGNTEAFF. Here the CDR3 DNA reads TGTGCCACCAGCAGAGGAGGGACAGGGAACACTGAAGCTTTCTTT.

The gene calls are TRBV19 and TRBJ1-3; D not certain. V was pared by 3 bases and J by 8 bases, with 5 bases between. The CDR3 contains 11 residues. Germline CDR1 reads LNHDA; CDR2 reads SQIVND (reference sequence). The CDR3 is CASSMRDTIYF. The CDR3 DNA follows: TGTGCCAGTAGTATGCGGGACACCATATATTTT.

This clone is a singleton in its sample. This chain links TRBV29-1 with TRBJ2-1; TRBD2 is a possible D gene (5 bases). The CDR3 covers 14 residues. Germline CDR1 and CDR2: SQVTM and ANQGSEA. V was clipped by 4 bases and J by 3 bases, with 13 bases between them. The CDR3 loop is CSVGREPYYNEQFF. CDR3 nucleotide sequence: TGCAGCGTTGGTCGGGAACCGTACTACAATGAGCAGTTCTTC.

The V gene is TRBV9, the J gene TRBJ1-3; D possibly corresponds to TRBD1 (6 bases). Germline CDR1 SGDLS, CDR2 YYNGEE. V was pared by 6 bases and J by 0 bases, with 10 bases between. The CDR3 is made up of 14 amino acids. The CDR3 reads CASNREGSGNTIYF. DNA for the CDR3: TGTGCCAGCAACAGGGAGGGCTCTGGAAACACCATATATTTT.

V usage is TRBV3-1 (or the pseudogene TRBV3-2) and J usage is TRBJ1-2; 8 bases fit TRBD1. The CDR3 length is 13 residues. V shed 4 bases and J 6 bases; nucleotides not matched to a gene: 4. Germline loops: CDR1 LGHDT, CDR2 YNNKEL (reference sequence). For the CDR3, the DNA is TGTGCCAGCAGCCTTAACAGGGGGGATGGCTACACCTTC. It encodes CASSLNRGDGYTF.

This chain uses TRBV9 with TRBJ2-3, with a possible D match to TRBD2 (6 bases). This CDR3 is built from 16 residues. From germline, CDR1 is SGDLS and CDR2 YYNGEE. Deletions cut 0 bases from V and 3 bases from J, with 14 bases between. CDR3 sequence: CASSVVGGVGTDTQYF. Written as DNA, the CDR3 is TGTGCCAGCAGCGTAGTTGGCGGGGTGGGTACAGATACGCAGTATTTT.

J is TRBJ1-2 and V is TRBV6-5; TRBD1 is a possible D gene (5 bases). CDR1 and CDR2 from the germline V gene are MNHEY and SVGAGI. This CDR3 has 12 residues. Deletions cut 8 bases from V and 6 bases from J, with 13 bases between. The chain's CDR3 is CASSRGGNGYTF. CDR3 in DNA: TGTGCCAGCTCCCGGGGGGGAAATGGCTACACCTTC.

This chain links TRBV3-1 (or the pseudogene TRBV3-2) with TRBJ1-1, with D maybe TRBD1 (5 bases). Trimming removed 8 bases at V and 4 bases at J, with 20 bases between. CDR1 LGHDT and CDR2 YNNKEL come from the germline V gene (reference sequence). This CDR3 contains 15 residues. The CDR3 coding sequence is TGTGCCAGCCGATCTGGGGCAGCTATGAGCACTGAAGCTTTCTTT. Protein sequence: CASRSGAAMSTEAFF.

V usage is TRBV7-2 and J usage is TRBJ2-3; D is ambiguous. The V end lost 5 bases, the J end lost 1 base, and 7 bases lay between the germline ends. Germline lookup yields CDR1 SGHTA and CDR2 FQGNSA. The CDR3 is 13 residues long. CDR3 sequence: CASSERGTDTQYF. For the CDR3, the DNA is TGTGCCAGCAGCGAACGGGGCACAGATACGCAGTATTTT. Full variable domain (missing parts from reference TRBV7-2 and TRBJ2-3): GAGVSQSPSNKVTEKGKDVELRCDPISGHTALYWYRQSLGQGLEFLIYFQGNSAPDKSGLPSDRFSAERTGGSVSTLTIQRTQQEDSAVYLCASSERGTDTQYFGPGTRLTVL.

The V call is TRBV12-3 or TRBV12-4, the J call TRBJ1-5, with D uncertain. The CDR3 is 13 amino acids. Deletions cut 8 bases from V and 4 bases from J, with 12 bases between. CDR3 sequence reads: CASSPGMNQPQHF. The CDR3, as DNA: TGTGCCAGCTCTCCGGGGATGAATCAGCCCCAGCATTTT.